This T cell receptor beta chain was captured by sequencing in a study of control samples from healthy donors and cancer patients. This CDR3 region has 15 residues. Trimming removed 2 bases from V and 6 bases from J, with 16 bases in between. The germline V gene encodes CDR1 LGHNA and CDR2 YSLEER. Here immunoSEQ multiplex PCR was the method, and the copy in TCRdb shows in-frame clones only, minus some. The repertoire holds around 150,000 clones, around 90% seen once, with over 4.5% in the top ten. The sample consisted of blood. This sequence originates from a man under 40 in good health. The chain couples TRBV4-3 to TRBJ1-2; the D is unclear. The DNA of the CDR3 is TGCGCCAGCAGCCAATACGACGGGGTGCAGAATGGCTACACCTTC. Its translation: CASSQYDGVQNGYTF.